This T cell receptor (beta chain) was identified in a study of blood T cell repertoires in COVID-19. Only in-frame clones appear in the TCRdb table, and some are missing; sequencing was by immunoSEQ multiplex PCR. The data contain more than 150,000 clones, approximately 80% of them seen just once; the ten biggest clones take up approximately 9.9%. The V gene's germline CDR1 is SGHTA and CDR2 FQGNSA. Trimming took 1 base from V and 2 from J, leaving 9 bases between them. The CDR3 consists of 15 residues. The gene calls are TRBV7-2 and TRBJ1-5; no firm D call. The TCR was taken from a man aged 45-65 years who had recovered from COVID-19. The sample consisted of PBMCs or T cells enriched from blood (not recorded which). CDR3 loop: CASSLGLGGNQPQHF. The CDR3 DNA reads TGTGCCAGCAGCTTAGGACTCGGGGGCAATCAGCCCCAGCATTTT.